These T cell receptor beta chains were read from a single sample in a study of blood T cell repertoires in COVID-19. Only in-frame clones appear in the TCRdb table, and some are missing; sequencing was by immunoSEQ multiplex PCR. The data hold around 100,000 clones, with approximately 88% observed a single time. The sample consisted of peripheral blood. Source of these receptors: a man older than 75 with acute or convalescent COVID-19. The CDR3 runs from the conserved cysteine through the conserved F or W. A D gene is named only where the DNA matches it firmly. The listing skips clone size in some rows; elsewhere it reads once, few, many or a size class.

cdr3_nt: TGTGCCAGCAGTTACTCGACAGGGAATGATGAAAAACTGTTTTTT
cdr3_aa: CASSYSTGNDEKLFF
cdr3_length: 15
clone_size: -
j_call: TRBJ1-4
d_call: TRBD1
v_call: TRBV6-5

cdr3_nt: TGTGCCAGCAGTGAAGTAGCAGGGAGGGGACAGCCCCAGCATTTT
cdr3_aa: CASSEVAGRGQPQHF
cdr3_length: 15
clone_size: -
j_call: TRBJ1-5
d_call: -
v_call: TRBV2

cdr3_nt: TGTGCCAGCAGCTTACAGGGGGCGCAGGGTCAGCCCCAGCATTTT
cdr3_aa: CASSLQGAQGQPQHF
cdr3_length: 15
clone_size: few
j_call: TRBJ1-5
d_call: TRBD1
v_call: TRBV5-8

cdr3_nt: TGTGCCAGTAGCAAAGGGGAGGAAGCAACTAATGAAAAACTGTTTTTT
cdr3_aa: CASSKGEEATNEKLFF
cdr3_length: 16
clone_size: few
j_call: TRBJ1-4
d_call: -
v_call: TRBV19

cdr3_nt: TGTGCCAGTACCCAGTCGGGACTAGCCGGCAATGAGCAGTTCTTC
cdr3_aa: CASTQSGLAGNEQFF
cdr3_length: 15
clone_size: -
j_call: TRBJ2-1
d_call: TRBD2
v_call: TRBV19

cdr3_nt: TGTGCCAGCAGGGAGACAGGGAGAACAGATACGCAGTATTTT
cdr3_aa: CASRETGRTDTQYF
cdr3_length: 14
clone_size: -
j_call: TRBJ2-3
d_call: TRBD1
v_call: TRBV6-5

cdr3_nt: TGTGCCACCAGCAACGGACAGGGGTACATTCAGTACTTC
cdr3_aa: CATSNGQGYIQYF
cdr3_length: 13
clone_size: -
j_call: TRBJ2-4
d_call: TRBD1
v_call: TRBV15

cdr3_nt: TGTGCCAGCTCACCGGGGGACTCCAGAAAAGCAGCTTTCTTT
cdr3_aa: CASSPGDSRKAAFF
cdr3_length: 14
clone_size: -
j_call: TRBJ1-1
d_call: -
v_call: TRBV18

cdr3_nt: TGCGCCAGCAGCTTAACGGACAGCCTCAATCAGCCCCAGCATTTT
cdr3_aa: CASSLTDSLNQPQHF
cdr3_length: 15
clone_size: -
j_call: TRBJ1-5
d_call: -
v_call: TRBV4-1

cdr3_nt: TGTGCCAGCTCACCAAGACTAGCCATGGTGGAGACCCAGTACTTC
cdr3_aa: CASSPRLAMVETQYF
cdr3_length: 15
clone_size: once
j_call: TRBJ2-5
d_call: TRBD2
v_call: TRBV18

cdr3_nt: TGTGCCAGTAGTATGGTATCCGGCCACAGTGAGCAGTTCTTC
cdr3_aa: CASSMVSGHSEQFF
cdr3_length: 14
clone_size: -
j_call: TRBJ2-1
d_call: -
v_call: TRBV19

cdr3_nt: TGTGCCAGCAGCCCATCCGGGACAGGGAAACAGCCCCAGCATTTT
cdr3_aa: CASSPSGTGKQPQHF
cdr3_length: 15
clone_size: -
j_call: TRBJ1-5
d_call: TRBD1
v_call: TRBV3-1/TRBV3-2

cdr3_nt: TGTGCCAGCAGCAGCCGGGACAGTCGATACGAGCAGTACTTC
cdr3_aa: CASSSRDSRYEQYF
cdr3_length: 14
clone_size: -
j_call: TRBJ2-7
d_call: TRBD1
v_call: TRBV7-9

cdr3_nt: TGTGCCAGCAGTGAAAGGAGCCCCACTGAAGCTTTCTTT
cdr3_aa: CASSERSPTEAFF
cdr3_length: 13
clone_size: -
j_call: TRBJ1-1
d_call: -
v_call: TRBV2

cdr3_nt: TGTGCCAGCACCCCATCGACGGGAGGCTACACCTTC
cdr3_aa: CASTPSTGGYTF
cdr3_length: 12
clone_size: -
j_call: TRBJ1-2
d_call: -
v_call: TRBV6-2/TRBV6-3

cdr3_nt: TGCGCCAGCAGCCCCACCGGGACAGGGGACACCGGGGAGCTGTTTTTT
cdr3_aa: CASSPTGTGDTGELFF
cdr3_length: 16
clone_size: -
j_call: TRBJ2-2
d_call: TRBD1
v_call: TRBV5-1

cdr3_nt: TGTGCCAGCAGCTTAGGGGGACAGTATAATGAAAAACTGTTTTTT
cdr3_aa: CASSLGGQYNEKLFF
cdr3_length: 15
clone_size: -
j_call: TRBJ1-4
d_call: TRBD1
v_call: TRBV11-2

cdr3_nt: TGCGCCAGCAGCCCCCCGGGGGGGGTTGCTGATACGCAGTATTTT
cdr3_aa: CASSPPGGVADTQYF
cdr3_length: 15
clone_size: -
j_call: TRBJ2-3
d_call: TRBD2
v_call: TRBV5-1

cdr3_nt: TGTGCTAGTGGTTTGGTAAGGACAGCCAGCTTGAACACTGAAGCTTTCTTT
cdr3_aa: CASGLVRTASLNTEAFF
cdr3_length: 17
clone_size: once
j_call: TRBJ1-1
d_call: -
v_call: TRBV12-5

cdr3_nt: TGTGCCAGCAGTTACGCTAAGGAGCAGTACTTC
cdr3_aa: CASSYAKEQYF
cdr3_length: 11
clone_size: -
j_call: TRBJ2-7
d_call: -
v_call: TRBV6-5

cdr3_nt: TGTGCCACCAGCAAACGACAGGGCGGCGGTCAGCCCCAGCATTTT
cdr3_aa: CATSKRQGGGQPQHF
cdr3_length: 15
clone_size: -
j_call: TRBJ1-5
d_call: TRBD1
v_call: TRBV15

cdr3_nt: TGTGCCACCGCCGACAGGGGACCTGGAAACACCATATATTTT
cdr3_aa: CATADRGPGNTIYF
cdr3_length: 14
clone_size: -
j_call: TRBJ1-3
d_call: TRBD1
v_call: TRBV19

cdr3_nt: TGCAGTGCTAGCCCGAATGAAAAACTGTTTTTT
cdr3_aa: CSASPNEKLFF
cdr3_length: 11
clone_size: -
j_call: TRBJ1-4
d_call: -
v_call: TRBV20-1

cdr3_nt: TGTGCCAGCAGTGACGATCCACTAATCTCGTACCAAGAGACCCAGTACTTC
cdr3_aa: CASSDDPLISYQETQYF
cdr3_length: 17
clone_size: -
j_call: TRBJ2-5
d_call: -
v_call: TRBV2

cdr3_nt: TGTGCCAGCAGTCCCGGCGACAGGGATTATCAGCCCCAGCATTTT
cdr3_aa: CASSPGDRDYQPQHF
cdr3_length: 15
clone_size: -
j_call: TRBJ1-5
d_call: TRBD1
v_call: TRBV6-5

cdr3_nt: TGTGCCAGCAGTGCCGGACAGGGGGCCCATCAGCCCCAGCATTTT
cdr3_aa: CASSAGQGAHQPQHF
cdr3_length: 15
clone_size: once
j_call: TRBJ1-5
d_call: TRBD1
v_call: TRBV2

cdr3_nt: TGTGCCAGCAGCCTCGACTTTGGTGAGCAGTTCTTC
cdr3_aa: CASSLDFGEQFF
cdr3_length: 12
clone_size: once
j_call: TRBJ2-1
d_call: -
v_call: TRBV7-3

cdr3_nt: TGTGCCAGCAGTGGTGTCCGGACTAACTACGAGCAGTACTTC
cdr3_aa: CASSGVRTNYEQYF
cdr3_length: 14
clone_size: -
j_call: TRBJ2-7
d_call: -
v_call: TRBV2

cdr3_nt: TGTGCCAGTAGTAGGTCAGGGGCCTACGAGCAGTACTTC
cdr3_aa: CASSRSGAYEQYF
cdr3_length: 13
clone_size: once
j_call: TRBJ2-7
d_call: -
v_call: TRBV19

cdr3_nt: TGCGCCAGCAGTCGGACTAGCGGGGGAGCAGATACGCAGTATTTT
cdr3_aa: CASSRTSGGADTQYF
cdr3_length: 15
clone_size: -
j_call: TRBJ2-3
d_call: TRBD2
v_call: TRBV5-1

cdr3_nt: TGTGCCAGCAGCTTGGGCTATAGAGAGGCTTTCTTT
cdr3_aa: CASSLGYREAFF
cdr3_length: 12
clone_size: -
j_call: TRBJ1-1
d_call: -
v_call: TRBV5-6

cdr3_nt: TGTGCCAGCAGTTTAAGCGGGGGGCCCTACGCGCAGTACTTC
cdr3_aa: CASSLSGGPYAQYF
cdr3_length: 14
clone_size: -
j_call: TRBJ2-7
d_call: TRBD2
v_call: TRBV28

cdr3_nt: TGTGCCAGCAGCTTAGGGTGGTCACAGAACACTGAAGCTTTCTTT
cdr3_aa: CASSLGWSQNTEAFF
cdr3_length: 15
clone_size: -
j_call: TRBJ1-1
d_call: -
v_call: TRBV7-9

cdr3_nt: TGTGCCAGCAGTTTCGGGGGACAGGGGGGTGGCTACACCTTC
cdr3_aa: CASSFGGQGGGYTF
cdr3_length: 14
clone_size: -
j_call: TRBJ1-2
d_call: TRBD1
v_call: TRBV28

cdr3_nt: TGTGCCAGCTCACAGACAGGAGATAATTCACCCCTCCACTTT
cdr3_aa: CASSQTGDNSPLHF
cdr3_length: 14
clone_size: -
j_call: TRBJ1-6
d_call: -
v_call: TRBV18

cdr3_nt: TGTGCCAGCAGCGCCCTCTGGACAGGAGGAAACACCATATATTTT
cdr3_aa: CASSALWTGGNTIYF
cdr3_length: 15
clone_size: -
j_call: TRBJ1-3
d_call: TRBD1
v_call: TRBV9

cdr3_nt: TGTGCCAGCAGTGAAAGCTTAGGCTACACCTTC
cdr3_aa: CASSESLGYTF
cdr3_length: 11
clone_size: -
j_call: TRBJ1-2
d_call: -
v_call: TRBV6-1

cdr3_nt: TGTGCCAGCAGTGACCAGGGTAATTCACCCCTCCACTTT
cdr3_aa: CASSDQGNSPLHF
cdr3_length: 13
clone_size: -
j_call: TRBJ1-6
d_call: -
v_call: TRBV6-4

cdr3_nt: TGTGCCAGCAGTTACCCCAATGACAGAAATCCCCACTTT
cdr3_aa: CASSYPNDRNPHF
cdr3_length: 13
clone_size: -
j_call: TRBJ1-6
d_call: -
v_call: TRBV6-2/TRBV6-3

cdr3_nt: TGTGCCAGCAGTTTGCGGGGGGCCGATGAGCAGTTCTTC
cdr3_aa: CASSLRGADEQFF
cdr3_length: 13
clone_size: -
j_call: TRBJ2-1
d_call: TRBD2
v_call: TRBV27

cdr3_nt: TGCGCCAGCAGCCAAGGCCGACAGGGGGCTGGGTATGGCTACACCTTC
cdr3_aa: CASSQGRQGAGYGYTF
cdr3_length: 16
clone_size: -
j_call: TRBJ1-2
d_call: TRBD1
v_call: TRBV4-1

cdr3_nt: TGTGCCAGCAGACGGGGACAGCAAGAGACCCAGTACTTC
cdr3_aa: CASRRGQQETQYF
cdr3_length: 13
clone_size: -
j_call: TRBJ2-5
d_call: TRBD1
v_call: TRBV7-2

cdr3_nt: TGTGCCAGCAGCGCATGGACGGCCGGGGATGAGCAGTTCTTC
cdr3_aa: CASSAWTAGDEQFF
cdr3_length: 14
clone_size: few
j_call: TRBJ2-1
d_call: -
v_call: TRBV7-9

cdr3_nt: TGTGCCAGCAGCCTTCTGACGGGAGGGGGGGAGACCCAGTACTTC
cdr3_aa: CASSLLTGGGETQYF
cdr3_length: 15
clone_size: -
j_call: TRBJ2-5
d_call: TRBD2
v_call: TRBV7-8

cdr3_nt: TGTGCCAGCAGCCCCAGACGGGGTATTGGAAATCAGCCCCAGCATTTT
cdr3_aa: CASSPRRGIGNQPQHF
cdr3_length: 16
clone_size: -
j_call: TRBJ1-5
d_call: -
v_call: TRBV5-8

cdr3_nt: TGTGCCAGTAGTATTGTGGTAGGGGGTCCCTACGAGCAGTACTTC
cdr3_aa: CASSIVVGGPYEQYF
cdr3_length: 15
clone_size: -
j_call: TRBJ2-7
d_call: -
v_call: TRBV19

cdr3_nt: TGTGCCAGCACCCCGTACCCGGCGGAGGGAAACACCATATATTTT
cdr3_aa: CASTPYPAEGNTIYF
cdr3_length: 15
clone_size: -
j_call: TRBJ1-3
d_call: -
v_call: TRBV6-5

cdr3_nt: TGTGCCATCAGTAAGGACAGGGGGAGGGCTGAAGCTTTCTTT
cdr3_aa: CAISKDRGRAEAFF
cdr3_length: 14
clone_size: -
j_call: TRBJ1-1
d_call: TRBD1
v_call: TRBV10-3

cdr3_nt: TGTGCCAGCAGCTTGCGCGCGGGAAGCACAGATACGCAGTATTTT
cdr3_aa: CASSLRAGSTDTQYF
cdr3_length: 15
clone_size: -
j_call: TRBJ2-3
d_call: -
v_call: TRBV7-2

cdr3_nt: TGTGCCAGCTGCCCCGGGGACAGGGGCTGCACCTTC
cdr3_aa: CASCPGDRGCTF
cdr3_length: 12
clone_size: -
j_call: TRBJ1-2
d_call: TRBD1
v_call: TRBV3-1/TRBV3-2

cdr3_nt: TGTGCCAGCAGTCCGAGACAGGGGGCGTACGGAAACACCATATATTTT
cdr3_aa: CASSPRQGAYGNTIYF
cdr3_length: 16
clone_size: -
j_call: TRBJ1-3
d_call: TRBD1
v_call: TRBV28

cdr3_nt: TGCGCCAGCAGCCCCGCGACAGGGGAAAATAATTCACCCCCCCACTTT
cdr3_aa: CASSPATGENNSPPHF
cdr3_length: 16
clone_size: -
j_call: TRBJ1-6
d_call: TRBD1
v_call: TRBV4-1